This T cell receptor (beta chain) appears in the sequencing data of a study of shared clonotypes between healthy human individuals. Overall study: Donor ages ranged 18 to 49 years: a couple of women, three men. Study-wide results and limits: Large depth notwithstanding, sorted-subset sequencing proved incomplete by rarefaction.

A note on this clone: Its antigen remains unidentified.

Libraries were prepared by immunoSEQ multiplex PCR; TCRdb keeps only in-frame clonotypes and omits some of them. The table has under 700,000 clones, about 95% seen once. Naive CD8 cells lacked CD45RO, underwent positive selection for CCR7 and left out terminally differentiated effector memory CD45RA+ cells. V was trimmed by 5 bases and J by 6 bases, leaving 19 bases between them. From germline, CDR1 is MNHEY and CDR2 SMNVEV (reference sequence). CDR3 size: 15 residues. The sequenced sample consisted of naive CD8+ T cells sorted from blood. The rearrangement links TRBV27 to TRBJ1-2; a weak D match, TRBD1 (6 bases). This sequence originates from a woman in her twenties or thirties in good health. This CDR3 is CASSRAYRVVDGYTF. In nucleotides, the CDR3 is TGTGCCAGCAGTCGAGCCTACAGGGTAGTCGATGGCTACACCTTC.